This TCR beta chain derives from a study of T-cell reconstitution after alpha-beta-depleted transplantation in children. Study-wide findings and caveats: Alpha-beta T cells present about two months after transplant were reported to originate from several hundred expanded graft clones.

Preparation of the TCRbeta library used unique molecular identifiers. TCRdb itself ran the PCR reads through MiXCR, one entry per CDR3 protein. The sample lists 200,000 to 250,000 distinct CDR3 sequences; approximately 11% were seen once. V gave up 1 base and J gave up 0 bases, with 9 bases separating them. This CDR3 has 15 residues. This clonotype was observed at least ten times. What it binds is not known. The sample in question was PBMCs, obtained before TCRalphabeta/CD19-depleted stem cell transplant. The receptor was isolated from a child under two years old with acute myeloid leukemia, due to receive a stem cell transplant. The chain recombines TRBV12-3 or TRBV12-4 with TRBJ1-1; unclear D gene. DNA for the CDR3: TGTGCCAGCAGTTTAGGCGGCAGATTGAACACTGAAGCTTTCTTT. It codes for CASSLGGRLNTEAFF.